These T cell receptor beta chains were read from a single sample in a study of cytomegalovirus exposure and HLA in healthy donors. Generated by immunoSEQ multiplex PCR, the TCRdb table keeps only in-frame clones and is missing some. The profile covers fewer than 150,000 clones, with over 15% appearing a single time and about 2% taken by the ten largest. Sequencing was done on a sample of PBMCs. The source of these receptors is a woman aged 18-35 years in good health and CMV-seronegative. Each CDR3 is given with its conserved first and last residue. The order of the fields is J gene, V gene, D gene, clone size, CDR3 DNA, CDR3 protein. The D gene is left open where the match is weak. A row's size may be missing; if present it is once, few, many or a size class.

j_gene: TRBJ2-6; v_gene: TRBV5-6; d_gene: .; abundance: .; CDR3nt: TGTGCCACCTCTAGGGGGATGGCTGTGTGGGATGGGGCCAACGTCCTGACTTTC; CDR3aa: CATSRGMAVWDGANVLTF
j_gene: TRBJ1-4; v_gene: TRBV19; d_gene: TRBD1; abundance: few; CDR3nt: TGTGCCAGTAGTATCCCCGGGACAGGGTTGGAAGAAAAACTGTTTTTT; CDR3aa: CASSIPGTGLEEKLFF
j_gene: TRBJ2-2; v_gene: TRBV5-8; d_gene: .; abundance: .; CDR3nt: TGTGCCAGCAGCTTGGAAGCGCCCGCGAACACCGGGGAGCTGTTTTTT; CDR3aa: CASSLEAPANTGELFF
j_gene: TRBJ1-1; v_gene: TRBV18; d_gene: .; abundance: .; CDR3nt: TGTGCCAGCTCACCCGCGACGGACGGAGGGGCTGAAGCTTTCTTT; CDR3aa: CASSPATDGGAEAFF
j_gene: TRBJ2-7; v_gene: TRBV2; d_gene: TRBD2; abundance: few; CDR3nt: TGTGCCAGCAGGGGACTAGCGGGCGGGTACTTC; CDR3aa: CASRGLAGGYF
j_gene: TRBJ2-1; v_gene: TRBV5-1; d_gene: .; abundance: few; CDR3nt: TGCGCCAGCTCCCTAGCGAATGAGCAGTTCTTC; CDR3aa: CASSLANEQFF
j_gene: TRBJ1-1; v_gene: TRBV7-2; d_gene: .; abundance: .; CDR3nt: TGTGCCAGCAGCCGGGGGTTGGCCACTGAAGCTTTCTTT; CDR3aa: CASSRGLATEAFF
j_gene: TRBJ2-7; v_gene: TRBV5-1; d_gene: TRBD1; abundance: few; CDR3nt: TGCGCCAGCAGCTTAGGGGGCGACTCCTACGAGCAGTACTTC; CDR3aa: CASSLGGDSYEQYF
j_gene: TRBJ1-6; v_gene: TRBV30; d_gene: TRBD1; abundance: few; CDR3nt: TGTGCCTGCCGCGGACAGGGCACGAGGTTTTACGATTCACCCCTCCACTTT; CDR3aa: CACRGQGTRFYDSPLHF
j_gene: TRBJ2-3; v_gene: TRBV5-4; d_gene: .; abundance: few; CDR3nt: TGTGCCAGCAGCCTACCAGGGTCGGGTACGCAGTATTTT; CDR3aa: CASSLPGSGTQYF
j_gene: TRBJ2-3; v_gene: TRBV6-4; d_gene: .; abundance: few; CDR3nt: TGTGCCAGCAGCCACGTACTAGCATCAGATACGCAGTATTTT; CDR3aa: CASSHVLASDTQYF
j_gene: TRBJ2-2; v_gene: TRBV9; d_gene: TRBD2; abundance: .; CDR3nt: TGTGCCAGCAGCGTAGGTGCTAGCGGTAACACCGGGGAGCTGTTTTTT; CDR3aa: CASSVGASGNTGELFF
j_gene: TRBJ2-7; v_gene: TRBV14; d_gene: .; abundance: .; CDR3nt: TGTGCCAGCAGCCGATTATCGGACAGCTTTAACTCCTACGAGCAGTACTTC; CDR3aa: CASSRLSDSFNSYEQYF
j_gene: TRBJ1-2; v_gene: TRBV11-1; d_gene: .; abundance: .; CDR3nt: TGTGCCAGCAGCTTAGTACCGGACACTTATGGCTACACCTTC; CDR3aa: CASSLVPDTYGYTF
j_gene: TRBJ1-2; v_gene: TRBV29-1; d_gene: .; abundance: few; CDR3nt: TGCAGCTGTTGGACATTTAACTATGGCTACACCTTC; CDR3aa: CSCWTFNYGYTF
j_gene: TRBJ2-5; v_gene: TRBV27; d_gene: TRBD2; abundance: few; CDR3nt: TGTGCCAGCAGTCGTTGGACTAGCGGGAGGGGAGAGACCCAGTACTTC; CDR3aa: CASSRWTSGRGETQYF
j_gene: TRBJ2-7; v_gene: TRBV9; d_gene: TRBD1; abundance: few; CDR3nt: TGTGCCAGCAGCGTAGATCAGGACAGGGGGGAGCAGTACTTC; CDR3aa: CASSVDQDRGEQYF
j_gene: TRBJ2-1; v_gene: TRBV9; d_gene: TRBD2; abundance: .; CDR3nt: TGTGCCAGCAGCGTACTGGACGGGACTAGCGGGGGTGGGACCTACAATGAGCAGTTCTTC; CDR3aa: CASSVLDGTSGGGTYNEQFF
j_gene: TRBJ1-1; v_gene: TRBV11-2; d_gene: TRBD1; abundance: few; CDR3nt: TGTGCCAGCAGCTGGGACAGGGGGCCCACTGAAGCTTTCTTT; CDR3aa: CASSWDRGPTEAFF
j_gene: TRBJ1-6; v_gene: TRBV23-1; d_gene: TRBD1; abundance: .; CDR3nt: TGCGCCAGCAGTCAATTACAGGGGTTTCGGGGTCGTCGGTATTCACCCCTCCACTTT; CDR3aa: CASSQLQGFRGRRYSPLHF
j_gene: TRBJ1-2; v_gene: TRBV28; d_gene: TRBD1; abundance: .; CDR3nt: TGTGCCAGCATCGGTACAGGGGGCGAGGGTGGCTACACCTTC; CDR3aa: CASIGTGGEGGYTF
j_gene: TRBJ2-7; v_gene: TRBV5-4; d_gene: TRBD2; abundance: few; CDR3nt: TGTGCCAGCAGCTCGGGACTAGCGGCCTCGCGGGAGCAGTACTTC; CDR3aa: CASSSGLAASREQYF
j_gene: TRBJ2-7; v_gene: TRBV28; d_gene: .; abundance: few; CDR3nt: TGTGCCAGCAGACCTGGGGACGGGGGTCACTACGAGCAGTACTTC; CDR3aa: CASRPGDGGHYEQYF
j_gene: TRBJ2-1; v_gene: TRBV4-1; d_gene: .; abundance: few; CDR3nt: TGCGCCAGCAGCCAAGATCCTACTCCGAGCTCCTACAATGAGCAGTTCTTC; CDR3aa: CASSQDPTPSSYNEQFF
j_gene: TRBJ2-7; v_gene: TRBV7-2; d_gene: .; abundance: few; CDR3nt: TGTGCCAGCAGCAGAGCCCCTGGGGGGACCTACGAGCAGTACTTC; CDR3aa: CASSRAPGGTYEQYF
j_gene: TRBJ2-7; v_gene: TRBV5-4; d_gene: TRBD1; abundance: few; CDR3nt: TGTGCCAGCAGCCCCTTCCGGACAGGGCCCTACGAGCAGTACTTC; CDR3aa: CASSPFRTGPYEQYF
j_gene: TRBJ1-5; v_gene: TRBV19; d_gene: TRBD1; abundance: .; CDR3nt: TGTGCCAGTAGTACCTCACAGGGGGTCGGGCGGGGGCCCCAGCATTTT; CDR3aa: CASSTSQGVGRGPQHF
j_gene: TRBJ2-5; v_gene: TRBV7-9; d_gene: .; abundance: .; CDR3nt: TGTGCCAGCAGCTTATCCAGAGGGAGTGGGGAGACCCAGTACTTC; CDR3aa: CASSLSRGSGETQYF
j_gene: TRBJ1-2; v_gene: TRBV7-2; d_gene: .; abundance: .; CDR3nt: TGTGCCAGCAGCTTCCCCCGTGGGGGGAACTATGGCTACACCTTC; CDR3aa: CASSFPRGGNYGYTF
j_gene: TRBJ2-1; v_gene: TRBV29-1; d_gene: TRBD2; abundance: .; CDR3nt: TGCAGCGGCGGGGGGTCCTACAATGAGCAGTTCTTC; CDR3aa: CSGGGSYNEQFF
j_gene: TRBJ1-1; v_gene: TRBV27; d_gene: .; abundance: .; CDR3nt: TGTGCCAGCAGTTTTAGGGGCTTAGGGACTGAAGCTTTCTTT; CDR3aa: CASSFRGLGTEAFF
j_gene: TRBJ1-2; v_gene: TRBV6-6; d_gene: TRBD1; abundance: .; CDR3nt: TGTGCCAGCAGTTACTCGACTAACAGGGGGGATGGCTACACCTTC; CDR3aa: CASSYSTNRGDGYTF
j_gene: TRBJ1-1; v_gene: TRBV29-1; d_gene: .; abundance: .; CDR3nt: TGCAGCGTTGTGGGCAGACAGAACACTGAAGCTTTCTTT; CDR3aa: CSVVGRQNTEAFF
j_gene: TRBJ2-1; v_gene: TRBV9; d_gene: .; abundance: .; CDR3nt: TGTGCCAGCAGCCCCTCTAGGGGGGAGCAGTTCTTC; CDR3aa: CASSPSRGEQFF
j_gene: TRBJ1-2; v_gene: TRBV29-1; d_gene: TRBD1; abundance: few; CDR3nt: TGCAGCGTTTATGGCCTAACTTACCGGGACAGAGTACCCTATGGCTACACCTTC; CDR3aa: CSVYGLTYRDRVPYGYTF
j_gene: TRBJ1-2; v_gene: TRBV28; d_gene: .; abundance: .; CDR3nt: TGTGCCAGCGCACGGGAAGACTATGGCTACACCTTC; CDR3aa: CASAREDYGYTF
j_gene: TRBJ1-2; v_gene: TRBV29-1; d_gene: TRBD1; abundance: few; CDR3nt: TGCAGCGTTGAGTCCCGGGACAGATCCTTCTATGGCTACACCTTC; CDR3aa: CSVESRDRSFYGYTF
j_gene: TRBJ2-2; v_gene: TRBV5-5; d_gene: TRBD2; abundance: .; CDR3nt: TGTGCCAGCAGCTTGTCGCTAGCGGGGGGGCCCACCGGGGAGCTGTTTTTT; CDR3aa: CASSLSLAGGPTGELFF
j_gene: TRBJ1-1; v_gene: TRBV2; d_gene: TRBD1; abundance: few; CDR3nt: TGTGCCAGCAGTGACATTCGGCGAGGGGGCGAGGTGAACACTGAAGCTTTCTTT; CDR3aa: CASSDIRRGGEVNTEAFF
j_gene: TRBJ2-3; v_gene: TRBV28; d_gene: .; abundance: .; CDR3nt: TGTGCCATAGTGGGGCAACCTAGCACAGATACGCAGTATTTT; CDR3aa: CAIVGQPSTDTQYF
j_gene: TRBJ2-5; v_gene: TRBV7-6; d_gene: .; abundance: .; CDR3nt: TGTGCCAGCAGCTTAACTACCTGGCGGGAGACCCAGTACTTC; CDR3aa: CASSLTTWRETQYF
j_gene: TRBJ2-7; v_gene: TRBV7-6; d_gene: .; abundance: .; CDR3nt: TGTGCCAGCAGCTTAGCTTGGGGGCAGACCTACGAGCAGTACTTC; CDR3aa: CASSLAWGQTYEQYF
j_gene: TRBJ1-4; v_gene: TRBV10-3; d_gene: .; abundance: .; CDR3nt: TGTGCCATCAGTGATGGTCAGGGCGTAGAAAAACTGTTTTTT; CDR3aa: CAISDGQGVEKLFF
j_gene: TRBJ1-5; v_gene: TRBV28; d_gene: TRBD1; abundance: few; CDR3nt: TGTGCCAGCAGACTACAGGGGCAGGATCAGCCCCAGCATTTT; CDR3aa: CASRLQGQDQPQHF
j_gene: TRBJ2-3; v_gene: TRBV29-1; d_gene: TRBD2; abundance: .; CDR3nt: TGCAGCGTTGAAGATCGGGGACTAGCGGGGTCTTTCACAGATACGCAGTATTTT; CDR3aa: CSVEDRGLAGSFTDTQYF
j_gene: TRBJ1-2; v_gene: TRBV27; d_gene: TRBD1; abundance: .; CDR3nt: TGTGCCAGCAGTCCTACAGGGGTCATGTATGGCTACACCTTC; CDR3aa: CASSPTGVMYGYTF
j_gene: TRBJ2-1; v_gene: TRBV4-1; d_gene: TRBD2; abundance: .; CDR3nt: TGCGCCAGCAGCCAAGCCTCCGGACTAGCGGGGGTGAAGAGCTCCTACAATGAGCAGTTCTTC; CDR3aa: CASSQASGLAGVKSSYNEQFF
j_gene: TRBJ2-3; v_gene: TRBV2; d_gene: .; abundance: .; CDR3nt: TGTGCCTCACGGGACTTTGCAGATACGCAGTATTTT; CDR3aa: CASRDFADTQYF
j_gene: TRBJ2-2; v_gene: TRBV2; d_gene: .; abundance: .; CDR3nt: TGTGCCAGCCATAGCGGCGGGGAGCTGTTTTTT; CDR3aa: CASHSGGELFF
j_gene: TRBJ2-1; v_gene: TRBV7-2; d_gene: .; abundance: .; CDR3nt: TGTGCCAGCAGCTTAGCGACAGACCCCTCCTACAATGAGCAGTTCTTC; CDR3aa: CASSLATDPSYNEQFF
j_gene: TRBJ2-7; v_gene: TRBV15; d_gene: TRBD1; abundance: .; CDR3nt: TGTGCCACCAGCAGAGGGGGACAGGGGTCCTACGAGCAGTACTTC; CDR3aa: CATSRGGQGSYEQYF
j_gene: TRBJ1-2; v_gene: TRBV6-5; d_gene: .; abundance: few; CDR3nt: TGTGCCAGCAGCCCCCTGGGGGCACAAGGCTACACCTTC; CDR3aa: CASSPLGAQGYTF
j_gene: TRBJ1-4; v_gene: TRBV5-1; d_gene: .; abundance: few; CDR3nt: TGCGCCAGCAGCTTACGGGGGGCAAGTCGGGCTAATGAAAAACTGTTTTTT; CDR3aa: CASSLRGASRANEKLFF
j_gene: TRBJ1-5; v_gene: TRBV19; d_gene: TRBD1; abundance: .; CDR3nt: TGTGCCAGTAGTCCAGCGGACAGGGCGGGTCAGCCCCAGCATTTT; CDR3aa: CASSPADRAGQPQHF
j_gene: TRBJ2-7; v_gene: TRBV5-4; d_gene: .; abundance: few; CDR3nt: TGTGCCAGCAGCTTGGAACAGGGCGAGCAGTACTTC; CDR3aa: CASSLEQGEQYF
j_gene: TRBJ2-1; v_gene: TRBV4-3; d_gene: TRBD1; abundance: .; CDR3nt: TGCGCCAGCAGCCAAGGGGACAGGGTTGTTCATGAGCAGTTCTTC; CDR3aa: CASSQGDRVVHEQFF
j_gene: TRBJ1-2; v_gene: TRBV5-6; d_gene: .; abundance: few; CDR3nt: TGTGCCAGCAGCTGGAGCGGGGGGAACTATGGCTACACCTTC; CDR3aa: CASSWSGGNYGYTF